The T cell receptor beta chain described here comes from a study of blood T cell repertoires in COVID-19. Study overall: Collection of acute and convalescent COVID-19 samples took place in the United States, Italy and Spain. The analysed material was cDNA or gDNA that came from T cells, B-cell-depleted T cells, or PBMCs.

Sequenced by immunoSEQ multiplex PCR; TCRdb stores in-frame clones only, minus some. The sample shows some 140,000 clones, approximately 80% of them seen only once. During active infection, Seattle patients enrolled and were then monitored through disease. Sequenced input: peripheral blood. The TCR comes from a woman aged 55-70 years with COVID-19, enrolled during active disease.

The CDR3 DNA reads as TGTGCCAGCAGTGAAGCCCCGGACGGACTCTATGGCTACACCTTC. Protein product: CASSEAPDGLYGYTF. The chain employs TRBV6-1 and TRBJ1-2; D is unclear. This CDR3 spans 15 amino acids. The ends were cut back, 0 bases at V and 4 bases at J, with 12 bases in the middle. CDR1 is MNHNS and CDR2 is SASEGT in the germline V gene.